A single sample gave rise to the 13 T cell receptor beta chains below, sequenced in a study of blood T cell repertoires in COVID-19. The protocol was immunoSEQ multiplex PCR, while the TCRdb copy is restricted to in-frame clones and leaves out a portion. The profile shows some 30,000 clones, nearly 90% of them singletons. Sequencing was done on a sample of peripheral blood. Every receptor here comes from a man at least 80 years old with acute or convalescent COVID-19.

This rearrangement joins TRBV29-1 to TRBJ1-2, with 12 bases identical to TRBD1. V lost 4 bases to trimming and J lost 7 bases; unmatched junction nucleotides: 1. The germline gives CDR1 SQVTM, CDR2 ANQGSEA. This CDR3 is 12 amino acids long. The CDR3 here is CSVGDRGLGYTF. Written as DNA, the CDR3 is TGCAGCGTTGGGGACAGGGGGCTTGGCTACACCTTC. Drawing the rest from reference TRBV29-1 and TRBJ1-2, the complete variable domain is SAVISQKPSRDICQRGTSLTIQCQVDSQVTMMFWYRQQPGQSLTLIATANQGSEATYESGFVIDKFPISRPNLTFSTLTVSNMSPEDSSIYLCSVGDRGLGYTFGSGTRLTVV.

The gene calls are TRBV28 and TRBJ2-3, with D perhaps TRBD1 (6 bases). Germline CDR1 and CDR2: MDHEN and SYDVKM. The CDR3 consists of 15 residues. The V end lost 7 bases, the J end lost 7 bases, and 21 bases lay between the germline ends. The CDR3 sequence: CASTPTWGLGHTQYF. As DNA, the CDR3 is TGTGCCAGCACCCCGACGTGGGGGCTGGGGCATACGCAGTATTTT.

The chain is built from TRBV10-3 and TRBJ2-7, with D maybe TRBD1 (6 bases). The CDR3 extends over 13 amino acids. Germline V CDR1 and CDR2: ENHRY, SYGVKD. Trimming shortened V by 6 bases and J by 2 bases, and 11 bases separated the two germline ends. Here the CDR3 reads CAIRTDRAYEQYF. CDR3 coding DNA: TGTGCCATCAGGACGGACAGAGCCTACGAGCAGTACTTC.

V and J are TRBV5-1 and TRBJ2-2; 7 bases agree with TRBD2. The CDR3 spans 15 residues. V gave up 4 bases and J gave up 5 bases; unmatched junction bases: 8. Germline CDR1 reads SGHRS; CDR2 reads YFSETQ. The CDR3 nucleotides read TGCGCCAGCAGCCCCAGACTAGCCGGGACCGGGGAGCTGTTTTTT. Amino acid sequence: CASSPRLAGTGELFF.

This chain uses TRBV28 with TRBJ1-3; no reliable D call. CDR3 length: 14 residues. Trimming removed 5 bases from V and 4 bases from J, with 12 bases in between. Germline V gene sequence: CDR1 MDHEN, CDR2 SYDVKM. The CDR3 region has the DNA TGTGCCAGCAGTGAGCCCGCCGCAGGAAACACCATATATTTT. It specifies CASSEPAAGNTIYF.

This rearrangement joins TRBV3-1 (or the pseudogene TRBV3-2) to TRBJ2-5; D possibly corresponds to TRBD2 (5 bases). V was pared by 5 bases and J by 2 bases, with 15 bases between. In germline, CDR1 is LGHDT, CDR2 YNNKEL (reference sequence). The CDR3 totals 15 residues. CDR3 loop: CASSITVAGQETQYF. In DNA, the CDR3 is TGTGCCAGCAGCATAACGGTGGCGGGTCAAGAGACCCAGTACTTC.

The CDR3 protein is CASSYIGTVGLGELFF. In DNA form, the CDR3 reads TGTGCCAGCAGTTACATCGGGACAGTTGGGCTCGGGGAGCTGTTTTTT. The chain recombines TRBV28 with TRBJ2-2; 7 positions agree with TRBD1. Trimming at V came to 4 bases and at J to 7 bases, leaving 12 bases not matched to a gene. Looked up from germline, CDR1 is MDHEN and CDR2 is SYDVKM. The CDR3 loop spans 16 amino acids.

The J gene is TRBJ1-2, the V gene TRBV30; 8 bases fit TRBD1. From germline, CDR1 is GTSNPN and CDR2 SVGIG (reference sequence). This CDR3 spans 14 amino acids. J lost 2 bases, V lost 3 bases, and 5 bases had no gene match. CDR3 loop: CAWRKGTGNYGYTF. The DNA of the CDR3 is TGTGCCTGGAGAAAAGGGACAGGAAACTATGGCTACACCTTC. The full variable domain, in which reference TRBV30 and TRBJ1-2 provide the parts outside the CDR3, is SQTIHQWPATLVQPVGSPLSLECTVEGTSNPNLYWYRQAAGRGLQLLFYSVGIGQISSEVPQNLSASRPQDRQFILSSKKLLLSDSGFYLCAWRKGTGNYGYTFGSGTRLTVV.

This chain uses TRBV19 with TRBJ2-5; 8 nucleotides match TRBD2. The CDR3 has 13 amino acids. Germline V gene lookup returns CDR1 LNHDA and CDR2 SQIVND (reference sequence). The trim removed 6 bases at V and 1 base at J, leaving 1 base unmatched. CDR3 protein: CASRAGGQETQYF. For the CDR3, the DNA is TGTGCCAGTAGGGCGGGGGGCCAAGAGACCCAGTACTTC.

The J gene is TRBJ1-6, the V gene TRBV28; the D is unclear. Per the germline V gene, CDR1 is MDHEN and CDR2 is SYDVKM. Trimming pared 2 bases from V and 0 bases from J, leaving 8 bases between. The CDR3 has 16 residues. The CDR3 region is CASSLGQSSYNSPLHF. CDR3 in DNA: TGTGCCAGCAGTTTAGGGCAGAGCTCCTATAATTCACCCCTCCACTTT.

The chain's CDR3 is CAWRPRLRGGGTGELFF. DNA of the CDR3: TGTGCCTGGAGACCCCGCCTTAGGGGTGGTGGCACCGGGGAGCTGTTTTTT. The genes are TRBV30 and TRBJ2-2; D is possibly TRBD1 (5 bases). The CDR3 is 17 amino acids. Germline lookup yields CDR1 GTSNPN and CDR2 SVGIG (reference sequence). Deletions cut 3 bases from V and 4 bases from J, with 21 bases between.

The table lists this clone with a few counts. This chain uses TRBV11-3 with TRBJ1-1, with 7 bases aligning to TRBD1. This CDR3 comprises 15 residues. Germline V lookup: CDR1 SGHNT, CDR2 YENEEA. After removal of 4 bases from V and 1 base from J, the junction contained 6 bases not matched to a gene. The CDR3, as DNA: TGTGCCAGCAGCTACAGGACAGGCCCGAACACTGAAGCTTTCTTT. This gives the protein CASSYRTGPNTEAFF.

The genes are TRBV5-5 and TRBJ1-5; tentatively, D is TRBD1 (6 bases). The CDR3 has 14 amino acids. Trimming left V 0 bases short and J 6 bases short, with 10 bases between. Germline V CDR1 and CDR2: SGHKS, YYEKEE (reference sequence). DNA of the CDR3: TGTGCCAGCAGCTTGGAGGTGGGGGCTCAGCCCCAGCATTTT. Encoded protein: CASSLEVGAQPQHF.